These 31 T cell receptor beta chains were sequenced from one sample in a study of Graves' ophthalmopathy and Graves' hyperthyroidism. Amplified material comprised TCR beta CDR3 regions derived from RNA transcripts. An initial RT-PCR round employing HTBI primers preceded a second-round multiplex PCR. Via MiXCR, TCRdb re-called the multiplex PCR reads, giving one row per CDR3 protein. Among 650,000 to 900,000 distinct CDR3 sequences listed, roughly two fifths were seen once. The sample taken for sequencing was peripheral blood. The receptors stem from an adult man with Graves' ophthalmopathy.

CDR3 in amino acids: CASRQGASGDTDTQYF. The CDR3 coding sequence is TGTGCCAGCAGACAAGGGGCTAGCGGGGATACAGATACGCAGTATTTT. The gene calls are TRBV7-9 and TRBJ2-3, with 9 bases aligning to TRBD2. CDR1 SEHNR and CDR2 FQNEAQ come from the germline V gene (reference sequence). V trimming: 6 bases; J trimming: 3 bases; junction bases outside the gene matches: 10. The CDR3 contains 16 residues.

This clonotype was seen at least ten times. CDR3 region: CASSVEETQYF. The DNA of the CDR3 is TGTGCCAGCAGCGTAGAAGAGACCCAGTACTTC. The chain links TRBV9 to TRBJ2-5; no definite D call. CDR1 and CDR2 from the germline V gene are SGDLS and YYNGEE. The V end lost 0 bases, the J end lost 3 bases, and 0 bases lay between the germline ends. CDR3 length: 11 residues.

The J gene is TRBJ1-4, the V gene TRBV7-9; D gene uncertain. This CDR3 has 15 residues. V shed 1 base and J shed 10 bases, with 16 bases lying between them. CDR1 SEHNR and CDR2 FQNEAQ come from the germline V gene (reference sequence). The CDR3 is CASSLVADISGKLFF. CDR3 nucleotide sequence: TGTGCCAGCAGCTTAGTGGCCGACATTAGCGGAAAACTGTTTTTT.

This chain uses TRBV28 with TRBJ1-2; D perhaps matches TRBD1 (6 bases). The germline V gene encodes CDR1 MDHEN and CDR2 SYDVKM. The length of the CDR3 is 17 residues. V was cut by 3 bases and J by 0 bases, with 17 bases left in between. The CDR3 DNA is TGTGCCAGCAGTTTCCCTGAAACCGACAGGACTAACTATGGCTACACCTTC. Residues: CASSFPETDRTNYGYTF.

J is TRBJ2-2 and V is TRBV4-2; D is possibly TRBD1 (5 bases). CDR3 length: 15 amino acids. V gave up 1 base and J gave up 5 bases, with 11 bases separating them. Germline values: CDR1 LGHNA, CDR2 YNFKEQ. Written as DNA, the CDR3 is TGTGCCAGCAGCCAAGTCAGGGTTCGGACCGGGGAGCTGTTTTTT. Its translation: CASSQVRVRTGELFF.

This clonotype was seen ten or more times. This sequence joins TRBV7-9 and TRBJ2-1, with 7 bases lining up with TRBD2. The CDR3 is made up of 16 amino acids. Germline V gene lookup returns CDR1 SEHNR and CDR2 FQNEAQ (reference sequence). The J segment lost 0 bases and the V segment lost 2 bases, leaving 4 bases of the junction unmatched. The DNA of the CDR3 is TGTGCCAGCAGCTTATGGGGCGGGAGCTCCTACAATGAGCAGTTCTTC. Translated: CASSLWGGSSYNEQFF. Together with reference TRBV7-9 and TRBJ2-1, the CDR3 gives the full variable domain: DTGVSQNPRHKITKRGQNVTFRCDPISEHNRLYWYRQTLGQGPEFLTYFQNEAQLEKSRLLSDRFSAERPKGSFSTLEIQRTEQGDSAMYLCASSLWGGSSYNEQFFGPGTRLTVL.

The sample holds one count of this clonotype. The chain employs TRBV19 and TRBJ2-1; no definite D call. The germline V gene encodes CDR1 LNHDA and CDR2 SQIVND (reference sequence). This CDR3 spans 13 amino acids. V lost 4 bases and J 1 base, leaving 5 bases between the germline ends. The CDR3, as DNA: TGTGCCAGTAGTACGGAATCCTACAATGAGCAGTTCTTC. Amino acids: CASSTESYNEQFF.

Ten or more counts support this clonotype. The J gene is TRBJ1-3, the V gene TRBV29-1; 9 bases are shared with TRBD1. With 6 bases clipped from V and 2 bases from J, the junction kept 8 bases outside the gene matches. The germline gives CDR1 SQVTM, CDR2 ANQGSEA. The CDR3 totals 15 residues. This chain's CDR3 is CSVKATGGPGNTIYF. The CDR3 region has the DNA TGCAGCGTGAAAGCGACAGGGGGACCTGGAAACACCATATATTTT.

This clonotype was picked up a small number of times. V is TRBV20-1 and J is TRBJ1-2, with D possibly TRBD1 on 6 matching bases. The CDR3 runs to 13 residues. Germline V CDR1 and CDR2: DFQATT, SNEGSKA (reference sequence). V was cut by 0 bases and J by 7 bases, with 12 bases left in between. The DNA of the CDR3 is TGCAGTGCTAGAGAATCCAGGGGAAGTGGCTACACCTTC. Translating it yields CSARESRGSGYTF.

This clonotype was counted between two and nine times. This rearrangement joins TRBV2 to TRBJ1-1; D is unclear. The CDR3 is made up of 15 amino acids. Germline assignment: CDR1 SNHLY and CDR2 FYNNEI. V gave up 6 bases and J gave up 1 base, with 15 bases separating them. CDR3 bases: TGTGCCAGCAGACCGAGGACGGGTACGAACACTGAAGCTTTCTTT. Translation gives CASRPRTGTNTEAFF.

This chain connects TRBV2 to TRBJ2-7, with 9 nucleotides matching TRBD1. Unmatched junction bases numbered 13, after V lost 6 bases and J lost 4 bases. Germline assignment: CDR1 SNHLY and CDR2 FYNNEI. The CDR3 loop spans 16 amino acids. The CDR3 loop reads CASSQTRDRVSYEQYF. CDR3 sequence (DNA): TGTGCCAGCAGCCAGACCCGGGACAGGGTGTCTTACGAGCAGTACTTC.

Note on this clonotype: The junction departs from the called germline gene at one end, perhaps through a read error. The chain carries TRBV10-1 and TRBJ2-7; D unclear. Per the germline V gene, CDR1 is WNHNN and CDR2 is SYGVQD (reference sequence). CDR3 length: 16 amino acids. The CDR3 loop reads CASSESGRAISCEQYF. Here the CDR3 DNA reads TGCGCCAGCAGTGAGTCGGGCAGAGCTATCTCCTGCGAGCAGTACTTC.

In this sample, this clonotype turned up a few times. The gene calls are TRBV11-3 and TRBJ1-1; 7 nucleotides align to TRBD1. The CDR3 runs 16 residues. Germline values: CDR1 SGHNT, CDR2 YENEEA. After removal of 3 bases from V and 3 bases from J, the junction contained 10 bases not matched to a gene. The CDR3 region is CASSLSSGGLYTEAFF. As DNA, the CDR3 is TGTGCCAGCAGCTTGAGCTCAGGGGGGCTATACACTGAAGCTTTCTTT.

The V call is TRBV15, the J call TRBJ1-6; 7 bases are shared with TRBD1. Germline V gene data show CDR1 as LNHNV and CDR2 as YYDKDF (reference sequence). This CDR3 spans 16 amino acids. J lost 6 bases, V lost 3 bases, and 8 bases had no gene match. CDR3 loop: CATSSETGNPNSPLHF. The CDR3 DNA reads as TGTGCCACCAGCAGTGAGACAGGGAACCCTAATTCACCCCTCCACTTT.

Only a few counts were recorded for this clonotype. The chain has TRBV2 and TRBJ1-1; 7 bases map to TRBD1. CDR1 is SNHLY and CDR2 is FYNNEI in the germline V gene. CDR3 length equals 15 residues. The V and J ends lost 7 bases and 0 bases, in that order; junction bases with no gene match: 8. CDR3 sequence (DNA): TGTGCCAGCACCAGGACAGGAAGCATGAACACTGAAGCTTTCTTT. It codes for CASTRTGSMNTEAFF.

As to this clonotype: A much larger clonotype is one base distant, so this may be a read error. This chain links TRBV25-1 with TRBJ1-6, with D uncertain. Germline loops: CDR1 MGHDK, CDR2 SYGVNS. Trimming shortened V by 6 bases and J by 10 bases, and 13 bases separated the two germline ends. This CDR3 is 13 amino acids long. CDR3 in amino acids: CASSKYQPSPLHF. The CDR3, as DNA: TGTGCCAGCAGCAAATATCAGCCCTCACCCCTCCACTTT.

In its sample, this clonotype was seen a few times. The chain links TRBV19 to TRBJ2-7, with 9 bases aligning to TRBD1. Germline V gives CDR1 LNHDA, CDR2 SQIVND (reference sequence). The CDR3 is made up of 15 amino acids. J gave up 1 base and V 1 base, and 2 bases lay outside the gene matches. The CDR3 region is CASSIGGTGSYEQYF. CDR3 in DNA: TGTGCCAGTAGTATAGGAGGGACAGGGTCCTACGAGCAGTACTTC.

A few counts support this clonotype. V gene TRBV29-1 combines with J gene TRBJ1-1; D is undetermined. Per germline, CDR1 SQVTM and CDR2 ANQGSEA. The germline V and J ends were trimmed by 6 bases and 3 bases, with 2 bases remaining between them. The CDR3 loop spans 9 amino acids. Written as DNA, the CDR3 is TGCAGCGTGGACACTGAAGCTTTCTTT. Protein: CSVDTEAFF. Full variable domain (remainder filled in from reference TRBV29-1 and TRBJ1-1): SAVISQKPSRDICQRGTSLTIQCQVDSQVTMMFWYRQQPGQSLTLIATANQGSEATYESGFVIDKFPISRPNLTFSTLTVSNMSPEDSSIYLCSVDTEAFFGQGTRLTVV.

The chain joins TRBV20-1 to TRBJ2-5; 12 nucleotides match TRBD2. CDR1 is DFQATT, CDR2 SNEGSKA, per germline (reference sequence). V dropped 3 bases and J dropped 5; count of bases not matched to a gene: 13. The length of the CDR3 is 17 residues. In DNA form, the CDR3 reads TGCAGTGCTAGTCCAGCTAGCGGGAGGGCCCTGGGGGAGACCCAGTACTTC. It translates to CSASPASGRALGETQYF.

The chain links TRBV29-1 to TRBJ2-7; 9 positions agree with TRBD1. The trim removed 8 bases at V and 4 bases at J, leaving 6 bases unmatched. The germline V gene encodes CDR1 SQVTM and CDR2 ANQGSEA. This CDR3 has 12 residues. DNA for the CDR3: TGCAGCTTAGGGACAGGGATTTACGAGCAGTACTTC. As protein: CSLGTGIYEQYF.

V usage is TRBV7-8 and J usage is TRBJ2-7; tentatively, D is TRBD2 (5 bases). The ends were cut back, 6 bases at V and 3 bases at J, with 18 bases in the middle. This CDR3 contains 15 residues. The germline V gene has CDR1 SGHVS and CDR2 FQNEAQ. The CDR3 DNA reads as TGTGCCAGCAGAGATGTCGGGGAAAGGAGCTACGAGCAGTACTTC. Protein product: CASRDVGERSYEQYF.

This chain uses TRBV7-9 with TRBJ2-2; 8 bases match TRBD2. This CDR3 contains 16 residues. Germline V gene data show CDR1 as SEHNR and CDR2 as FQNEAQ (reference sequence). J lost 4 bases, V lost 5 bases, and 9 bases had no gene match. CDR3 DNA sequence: TGTGCCAGCAGCCCCATGGCGGGAGGTCCCACCGGGGAGCTGTTTTTT. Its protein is CASSPMAGGPTGELFF.

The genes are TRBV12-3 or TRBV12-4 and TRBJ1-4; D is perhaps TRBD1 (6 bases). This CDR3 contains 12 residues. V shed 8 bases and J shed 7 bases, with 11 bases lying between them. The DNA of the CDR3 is TGTGCCAGCGCAGGGGCTACTGAAAAACTGTTTTTT. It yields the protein CASAGATEKLFF.

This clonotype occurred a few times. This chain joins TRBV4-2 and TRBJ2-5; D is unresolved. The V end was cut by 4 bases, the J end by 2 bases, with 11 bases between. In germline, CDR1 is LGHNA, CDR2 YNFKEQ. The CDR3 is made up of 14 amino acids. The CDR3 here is CASSLEVLQETQYF. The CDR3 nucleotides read TGTGCCAGCAGCCTAGAAGTATTACAAGAGACCCAGTACTTC.

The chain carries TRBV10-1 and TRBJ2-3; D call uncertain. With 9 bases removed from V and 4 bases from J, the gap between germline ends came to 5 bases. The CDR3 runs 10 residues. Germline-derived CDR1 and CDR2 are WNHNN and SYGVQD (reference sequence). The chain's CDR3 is CARLADTQYF. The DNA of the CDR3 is TGCGCCAGGCTAGCAGATACGCAGTATTTT.

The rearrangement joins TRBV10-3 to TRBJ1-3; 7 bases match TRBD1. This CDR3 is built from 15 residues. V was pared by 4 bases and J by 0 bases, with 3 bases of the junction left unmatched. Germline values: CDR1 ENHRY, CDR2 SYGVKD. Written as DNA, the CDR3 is TGTGCCATCAGTGTCCGGGACAGCTCTGGAAACACCATATATTTT. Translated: CAISVRDSSGNTIYF.

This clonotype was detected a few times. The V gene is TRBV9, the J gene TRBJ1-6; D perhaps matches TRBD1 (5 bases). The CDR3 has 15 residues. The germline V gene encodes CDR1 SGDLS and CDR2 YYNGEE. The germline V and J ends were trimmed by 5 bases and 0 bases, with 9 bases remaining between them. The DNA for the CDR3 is TGTGCCAGCAGACGACAGAGCTCCTATAATTCACCCCTCCACTTT. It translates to CASRRQSSYNSPLHF.

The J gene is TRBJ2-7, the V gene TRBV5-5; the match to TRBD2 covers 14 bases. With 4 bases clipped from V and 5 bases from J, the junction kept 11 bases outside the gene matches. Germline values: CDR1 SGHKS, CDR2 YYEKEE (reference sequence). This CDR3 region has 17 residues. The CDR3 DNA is TGTGCCAGCAGCGGAACAGGGACTAGCGGGAGAAACCACGAGCAGTACTTC. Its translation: CASSGTGTSGRNHEQYF.

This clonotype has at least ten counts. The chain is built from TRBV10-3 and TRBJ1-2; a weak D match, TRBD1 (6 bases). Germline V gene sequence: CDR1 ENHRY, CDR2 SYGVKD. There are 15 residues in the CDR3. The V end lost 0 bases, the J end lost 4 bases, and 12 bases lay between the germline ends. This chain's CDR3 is CAISESDSPIYGYTF. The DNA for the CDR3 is TGTGCCATCAGTGAGTCGGACAGCCCAATCTATGGCTACACCTTC.

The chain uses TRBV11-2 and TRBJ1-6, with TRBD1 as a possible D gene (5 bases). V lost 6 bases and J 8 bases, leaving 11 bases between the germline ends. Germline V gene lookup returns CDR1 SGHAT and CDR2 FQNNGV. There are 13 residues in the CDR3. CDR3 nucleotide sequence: TGTGCCAGCAGTGGGGGGACGGATTCACCCCTCCACTTT. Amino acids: CASSGGTDSPLHF.

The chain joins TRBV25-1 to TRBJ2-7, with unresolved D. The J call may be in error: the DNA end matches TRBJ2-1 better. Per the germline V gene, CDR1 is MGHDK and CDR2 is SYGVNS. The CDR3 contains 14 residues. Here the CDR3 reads CASSEVPGVGEQFF. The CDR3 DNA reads TGTGCCAGCAGTGAAGTCCCCGGAGTGGGTGAGCAGTTCTTC.